These 12 T cell receptor beta chains share one sample of origin, sequenced in a study of quantifying T cell responses using KT2 cells. On the study more broadly: TCR alpha and beta constant-region primers primed reverse transcription of RNA.

The cDNA 3' end received a ligated oligonucleotide with a UMI. The first PCR ran about 4 cycles with an equimolar RC1.1 and RC1.2 beta primer mix. Via MiXCR, TCRdb re-called the UMI-ligation and nested PCR reads, giving one row per CDR3 protein. The table records over 25,000 distinct CDR3 sequences, over 9% of them present only once. The material sequenced was PBMCs spiked with cells of the T cell clone KT2. The receptors here all came from a human donor.

This clonotype was observed a single time. A much larger clone differs by one base, so this may be a read error. V usage is TRBV7-2 and J usage is TRBJ1-2, with 7 bases matching TRBD1. The CDR3 spans 13 residues. CDR1 is SGHTA, CDR2 FQGNSA, per germline. The CDR3 bases are TGTGACAGCAGCTTATACAGGGGTTTAGGCTACACCTTC. Its translation: CDSSLYRGLGYTF.

V usage is TRBV20-1 and J usage is TRBJ1-1, with D unresolved. Germline V gives CDR1 DFQATT, CDR2 SNEGSKA (reference sequence). This CDR3 has 12 residues. V shed 3 bases and J shed 3 bases, with 8 bases lying between them. Here the CDR3 reads CSASPRHTEAFF. The CDR3 DNA follows: TGCAGTGCTAGCCCGAGGCACACTGAAGCTTTCTTT.

The J gene is TRBJ2-3, the V gene TRBV4-3, with D perhaps matching TRBD2 (5 bases). CDR3 size: 16 residues. CDR1 and CDR2 from the germline V gene are LGHNA and YSLEER. Trimming pared 0 bases from V and 2 bases from J, leaving 12 bases between. As DNA, the CDR3 is TGCGCCAGCAGCCAAGACCCGTCCGGGAACACAGATACGCAGTATTTT. Translated, it gives CASSQDPSGNTDTQYF.

This chain links TRBV9 with TRBJ2-3; weak D call: TRBD2 (5 bases). The CDR3 totals 15 residues. Trimming stripped 1 base from V and 4 bases from J, with 13 bases between. The V gene's germline CDR1 is SGDLS and CDR2 YYNGEE. CDR3 DNA: TGTGCCAGCAGCGTATACGGGATTTGGGCAGATACGCAGTATTTT. Amino acids: CASSVYGIWADTQYF.

This clonotype occurred many times. The gene calls are TRBV6-5 and TRBJ1-3; D is uncertain. The CDR3 runs 16 residues. The V and J ends lost 3 bases and 0 bases respectively, with 12 bases between them. The germline V gene encodes CDR1 MNHEY and CDR2 SVGAGI. CDR3 sequence: CASSYRLSFSGNTIYF. As DNA, the CDR3 is TGTGCCAGCAGTTATCGTCTGTCGTTCTCTGGAAACACCATATATTTT.

Of note for this clonotype: Since the CDR3 does not end with the conserved phenylalanine or tryptophan, this likely comes from a read error. The rearrangement joins TRBV3-1 to TRBJ2-7; 10 positions match TRBD1. The V and J ends lost 1 base and 2 bases, in that order; junction bases with no gene match: 2. The CDR3 is made up of 15 amino acids. Per germline, CDR1 LGHDT and CDR2 YNNKEL (reference sequence). The CDR3 nucleotides read TGTGCCAGCAGCCAAGGGACAGGGGGAGCCTACGAGCAGTACCTC. Its translation is CASSQGTGGAYEQYL.

The chain uses TRBV10-3 and TRBJ2-1; 12 bases are a match to TRBD2. Germline CDR1 and CDR2: ENHRY and SYGVKD. V was clipped by 2 bases and J by 11 bases; unmatched bases: 4. The CDR3 extends over 14 amino acids. CDR3 in DNA: TGTGCCATCAGTGAGGCTCTAGCGGGGGGGCAGCAGTTCTTC. Its protein product is CAISEALAGGQQFF.

This sequence joins TRBV12-3 or TRBV12-4 and TRBJ2-3; D tentatively fits TRBD1 or TRBD2 (5 bases each). Between the trimmed V and J ends, which lost 0 bases and 5 bases, there was a span of 6 bases. There are 13 residues in the CDR3. CDR3 sequence reads: CASSLAGEDTQYF. CDR3 bases: TGTGCCAGCAGTTTAGCGGGGGAAGATACGCAGTATTTT.

This clonotype was counted many times. The V gene is TRBV29-1, the J gene TRBJ1-5, with 8 bases lining up with TRBD1. This CDR3 contains 13 residues. Germline V gene sequence: CDR1 SQVTM, CDR2 ANQGSEA. CDR3 protein: CSTQTGGNQPQHF. The CDR3 region has the DNA TGCAGTACCCAGACAGGGGGCAATCAGCCCCAGCATTTT.

The chain is built from TRBV28 and TRBJ2-7, with TRBD2 as a possible D gene (5 bases). Per the germline V gene, CDR1 is MDHEN and CDR2 is SYDVKM. Trimming cost V 5 bases and J 5 bases, with 19 bases left between them. The CDR3 is 15 amino acids. The CDR3 protein is CASSLSLPGSNEQYF. In nucleotides, the CDR3 is TGTGCCAGCAGTCTTTCGCTCCCGGGATCGAACGAGCAGTACTTC.

The rearrangement joins TRBV12-3 or TRBV12-4 to TRBJ1-4, with a tentative D call TRBD1 (5 bases). The CDR3 loop spans 14 amino acids. V was pared by 10 bases and J by 11 bases, with 23 bases between. Here the CDR3 DNA reads TGTGCCAACCTCCTTAGGGGCGCCGAGAGGAAACTGTTTTTT. Amino acid sequence: CANLLRGAERKLFF.

This chain uses TRBV3-1 with TRBJ1-2; a possible D gene is TRBD1 (6 bases). Germline CDR1 and CDR2: LGHDT and YNNKEL (reference sequence). V lost 10 bases, J lost 2 bases, and 17 bases lay in between. This CDR3 is built from 14 residues. The CDR3 sequence is CATANLTGNYGYTF. The CDR3 nucleotides are TGTGCCACAGCAAATTTGACAGGAAACTATGGCTACACCTTC.